Presented here are 27 T cell receptor beta chains from one specimen sequenced in a study of long-term antiretroviral therapy in people with HIV. This was the immunoSEQ v3.0 assay at survey level. The table came from immunoSEQ multiplex PCR; TCRdb's copy has only in-frame clones and leaves some out. The sample has about 39,000 clones; approximately 86% are singletons. The sample in question was unsorted PBMCs, obtained just before starting antiretroviral therapy. Receptors originate from a woman aged 18-30 years with HIV.

The chain joins TRBV7-3 to TRBJ2-5, with D maybe TRBD1 (6 bases). The CDR3 is made up of 13 amino acids. V was shortened by 5 bases and J by 5 bases, with 12 bases between the two germline ends. Germline V gives CDR1 SGHTA, CDR2 FQGTGA. This CDR3 is CASSPQRGETQYF. In DNA form, the CDR3 reads TGTGCCAGCAGCCCCCAAAGGGGGGAGACCCAGTACTTC.

The chain is built from TRBV7-9 and TRBJ1-1; 7 positions match TRBD1. The CDR3 has 14 residues. Germline V lookup: CDR1 SEHNR, CDR2 FQNEAQ (reference sequence). The V segment lost 6 bases and the J segment 6 bases; nucleotides outside the gene matches: 10. The CDR3 coding sequence is TGTGCCAGCAGAAATAAAGGGGGCAATGCTGAAGCTTTCTTT. This gives the protein CASRNKGGNAEAFF.

The V gene is TRBV7-2, the J gene TRBJ2-1; no reliable D call. CDR3 size: 14 residues. The germline V and J ends were trimmed by 1 base and 5 bases, with 9 bases remaining between them. Germline loops: CDR1 SGHTA, CDR2 FQGNSA. The CDR3 loop is CASSLVPRDNEQFF. The DNA for the CDR3 is TGTGCCAGCAGCTTAGTCCCTAGGGACAATGAGCAGTTCTTC.

The rearrangement uses TRBV27 and TRBJ2-4; 8 bases agree with TRBD1. V gave up 8 bases and J gave up 5 bases; unmatched junction bases: 14. The length of the CDR3 is 16 residues. Germline CDR1 reads MNHEY; CDR2 reads SMNVEV (reference sequence). CDR3 protein: CASGNQGAGIENIQYF. For the CDR3, the DNA is TGTGCCAGCGGAAATCAGGGGGCGGGGATCGAAAACATTCAGTACTTC.

The chain couples TRBV27 to TRBJ2-6; D gene uncertain. Germline CDR1 MNHEY, CDR2 SMNVEV (reference sequence). V lost 6 bases and J 4 bases, leaving 16 bases between the germline ends. The CDR3 is 16 amino acids. The CDR3 sequence: CASSLDGRRGANVLTF. In DNA form, the CDR3 reads TGTGCCAGCAGCCTGGATGGACGGAGAGGGGCCAACGTCCTGACTTTC.

The rearrangement links TRBV5-5 to TRBJ2-3; no clear D gene. Trimming pared 2 bases from V and 2 bases from J, leaving 9 bases between. The CDR3 spans 14 residues. Looked up from germline, CDR1 is SGHKS and CDR2 is YYEKEE (reference sequence). The DNA of the CDR3 is TGTGCCAGCAGCTTTTCCCGCTCCACAGATACGCAGTATTTT. Amino acids: CASSFSRSTDTQYF.

In the case of this clone: One end of the junction is discordant with germline, which a read error may explain. This chain links TRBV4-3 with TRBJ2-1; the match to TRBD1 covers 7 bases. The germline V gene encodes CDR1 LGHNA and CDR2 YSLEER. The CDR3 runs 17 residues. In DNA, the CDR3 is TGCGCCAGCAGCCAAGGTTTAGGGGGCCCCGTATACAGTGAGCAGTTCTTC. It specifies CASSQGLGGPVYSEQFF.

This CDR3 reads CASSRTSMDTDTQYF. The CDR3 DNA reads TGTGCCAGCAGCAGAACATCCATGGACACGGATACGCAGTATTTT. The rearrangement links TRBV5-4 to TRBJ2-3, with a tentative D call TRBD1 (5 bases). Germline CDR1 reads SGHNT; CDR2 reads YYREEE (reference sequence). The length of the CDR3 is 15 residues. The V and J ends lost 4 bases and 6 bases respectively, with 18 bases between them.

J is TRBJ2-1 and V is TRBV5-4; TRBD1 is a possible D gene (7 bases). The V and J ends lost 5 bases and 3 bases respectively, with 9 bases between them. Germline values: CDR1 SGHNT, CDR2 YYREEE (reference sequence). The length of the CDR3 is 13 residues. CDR3: CASRRDSYNEQFF. In nucleotides, the CDR3 is TGTGCCAGCAGGCGGGACAGCTACAATGAGCAGTTCTTC.

The J gene is TRBJ2-7, the V gene TRBV6-5, with D perhaps matching TRBD1 (5 bases). The V end lost 5 bases, the J end lost 0 bases, and 14 bases lay between the germline ends. The germline V gene encodes CDR1 MNHEY and CDR2 SVGAGI. The CDR3 loop spans 15 amino acids. CDR3 nucleotides: TGTGCCAGCAGTACCTCCAGGGTAAGCTCCTACGAGCAGTACTTC. Translating gives CASSTSRVSSYEQYF.

V is TRBV5-6 and J is TRBJ2-7; 9 nucleotides agree with TRBD1. The V segment lost 0 bases and the J segment 6 bases; nucleotides outside the gene matches: 13. Germline V gene lookup returns CDR1 SGHDT and CDR2 YYEEEE. The CDR3 covers 17 residues. The CDR3: CASSLEGLGQGHAEQYF. DNA of the CDR3: TGTGCCAGCAGCTTGGAGGGGTTGGGACAGGGTCATGCCGAGCAGTACTTC. Combining the CDR3 with reference TRBV5-6 and TRBJ2-7 gives the whole variable domain DAGVTQSPTHLIKTRGQQVTLRCSPKSGHDTVSWYQQALGQGPQFIFQYYEEEERQRGNFPDRFSGHQFPNYSSELNVNALLLGDSALYLCASSLEGLGQGHAEQYFGPGTRLTVT.

J is TRBJ2-3 and V is TRBV5-4; D gene uncertain. The V gene lost 3 bases and the J gene lost 5 bases, with 13 bases spanning the gap. This CDR3 region has 14 residues. The germline V gene has CDR1 SGHNT and CDR2 YYREEE (reference sequence). CDR3 protein: CASSYAPRQDTQYF. The CDR3, as DNA: TGTGCCAGCAGCTACGCCCCCAGGCAAGATACGCAGTATTTT.

This chain connects TRBV28 to TRBJ1-3; TRBD1 aligns across 8 bases. This CDR3 has 16 residues. The V gene's germline CDR1 is MDHEN and CDR2 SYDVKM. Losses at the gene ends were 3 bases for V and 2 bases for J; bases not matched to a gene: 6. The DNA of the CDR3 is TGTGCCAGCAGTTTTTGGTCGGACAGGGCTGGAAACACCATATATTTT. The encoded protein is CASSFWSDRAGNTIYF.

The V and J genes are TRBV6-5 and TRBJ2-7; D is possibly TRBD1 or TRBD2 (5 bases each). CDR1 is MNHEY, CDR2 SVGAGI, per germline. This CDR3 contains 16 residues. The ends were cut back, 0 bases at V and 0 bases at J, with 12 bases in the middle. The CDR3 region is CASSYSGTVNSYEQYF. The CDR3 bases are TGTGCCAGCAGTTACTCGGGGACCGTTAACTCCTACGAGCAGTACTTC.

V and J are TRBV7-6 and TRBJ2-4, with D perhaps being TRBD1 or TRBD2 (6 bases each). The germline V gene encodes CDR1 SGHVS and CDR2 FNYEAQ. The CDR3 extends over 14 amino acids. Trimming took 5 bases from V and 8 from J, leaving 16 bases between them. CDR3 nucleotides: TGTGCCAGCAGCCCGGGGGCATATGGGGACATTCAGTACTTC. Its protein product is CASSPGAYGDIQYF.

The chain recombines TRBV28 with TRBJ2-1, with 12 bases aligning to TRBD2. The CDR3 runs 17 residues. Germline values: CDR1 MDHEN, CDR2 SYDVKM. Trimming removed 1 base from V and 7 bases from J; junction bases left unmatched: 8. CDR3 protein: CASSLLTSGRLGNEQFF. The CDR3 DNA follows: TGTGCCAGCAGTTTATTGACTAGCGGGAGATTAGGGAATGAGCAGTTCTTC. The full variable domain, its missing parts supplied by reference TRBV28 and TRBJ2-1, is DVKVTQSSRYLVKRTGEKVFLECVQDMDHENMFWYRQDPGLGLRLIYFSYDVKMKEKGDIPEGYSVSREKKERFSLILESASTNQTSMYLCASSLLTSGRLGNEQFFGPGTRLTVL.

The genes are TRBV7-9 and TRBJ1-2, with 8 positions matching TRBD1. There are 14 residues in the CDR3. The J segment lost 4 bases and the V segment lost 2 bases, leaving 3 bases of the junction unmatched. CDR1 SEHNR and CDR2 FQNEAQ come from the germline V gene (reference sequence). The CDR3 loop reads CASSLSQGAYGYTF. Here the CDR3 DNA reads TGTGCCAGCAGCTTATCTCAGGGGGCCTATGGCTACACCTTC. Looking up the rest from reference TRBV7-9 and TRBJ1-2 gives the full variable domain: DTGVSQNPRHKITKRGQNVTFRCDPISEHNRLYWYRQTLGQGPEFLTYFQNEAQLEKSRLLSDRFSAERPKGSFSTLEIQRTEQGDSAMYLCASSLSQGAYGYTFGSGTRLTVV.

The rearrangement uses TRBV6-5 and TRBJ1-2, with 11 positions matching TRBD1. The CDR3 spans 16 residues. Trimming cost V 4 bases and J 6 bases; bases outside gene matches: 10. Per germline, CDR1 MNHEY and CDR2 SVGAGI. DNA of the CDR3: TGTGCCAGCAGTTCCCCCCCGGACAGGGGGCAAGATGGCTACACCTTC. Protein: CASSSPPDRGQDGYTF.

V is TRBV11-2 and J is TRBJ2-1, with D perhaps TRBD2 (6 bases). The CDR3 is 14 residues long. V was shortened by 5 bases and J by 12 bases, with 20 bases between the two germline ends. Germline CDR1 is SGHAT and CDR2 is FQNNGV. DNA for the CDR3: TGTGCCAGCAGCCCCCGAATAGCGGACTGGGTGCAGTTCTTC. The encoded protein is CASSPRIADWVQFF. Drawing the rest from reference TRBV11-2 and TRBJ2-1, the complete variable domain is EAGVAQSPRYKIIEKRQSVAFWCNPISGHATLYWYQQILGQGPKLLIQFQNNGVVDDSQLPKDRFSAERLKGVDSTLKIQPAKLEDSAVYLCASSPRIADWVQFFGPGTRLTVL.

V usage is TRBV7-3 and J usage is TRBJ2-7; TRBD2 agrees at 10 bases. This CDR3 spans 15 amino acids. Germline trimming cut 5 bases from V and 4 bases from J; bases unmatched to any gene: 8. CDR1 is SGHTA and CDR2 is FQGTGA in the germline V gene. CDR3 bases: TGTGCCAGCAGCCCCTCCGGGACTAGCGTTTACGAGCAGTACTTC. It specifies CASSPSGTSVYEQYF. The full variable domain, in which reference TRBV7-3 and TRBJ2-7 provide the parts outside the CDR3, is GAGVSQTPSNKVTEKGKYVELRCDPISGHTALYWYRQSLGQGPEFLIYFQGTGAADDSGLPNDRFFAVRPEGSVSTLKIQRTERGDSAVYLCASSPSGTSVYEQYFGPGTRLTVT.

The V and J genes are TRBV6-1 and TRBJ2-1; D gene uncertain. In germline, CDR1 is MNHNS, CDR2 SASEGT. Trimming pared 10 bases from V and 4 bases from J, leaving 8 bases between. The CDR3 is 11 amino acids. The CDR3 DNA follows: TGTGCCACCCTGATTTACAATGAGCAGTTCTTC. The encoded protein is CATLIYNEQFF.

The chain joins TRBV7-9 to TRBJ2-5, with D unresolved. This CDR3 is 15 amino acids long. The germline CDR1 and CDR2 sequences are SEHNR and FQNEAQ (reference sequence). The V end was cut by 0 bases, the J end by 0 bases, with 8 bases between. In DNA form, the CDR3 reads TGTGCCAGCAGCTTAGCCCGCCGGAACCAAGAGACCCAGTACTTC. This gives the protein CASSLARRNQETQYF.

This clone was picked up one time. Other DNA sequences in this sample translate to the same CDR3. This chain connects TRBV5-6 to TRBJ2-1, with D possibly being TRBD2 (6 bases). V gave up 0 bases and J gave up 0 bases, with 7 bases separating them. This CDR3 has 15 amino acids. Per germline, CDR1 SGHDT and CDR2 YYEEEE. For the CDR3, the DNA is TGTGCCAGCAGCTTGGACGGGGGCTCCTACAATGAGCAGTTCTTC. Amino acids: CASSLDGGSYNEQFF.

This rearrangement joins TRBV19 to TRBJ2-7; no firm D call. The CDR3 runs to 14 residues. With 2 bases removed from V and 2 bases from J, the gap between germline ends came to 10 bases. CDR1 and CDR2 (germline): LNHDA, SQIVND (reference sequence). DNA of the CDR3: TGTGCCAGTAGTATACGGGCAGGACCCTACGAGCAGTACTTC. Translating it yields CASSIRAGPYEQYF.

The rearrangement joins TRBV19 to TRBJ2-3; weak D call: TRBD1 (5 bases). The CDR3 length is 14 residues. Trimming stripped 5 bases from V and 2 bases from J, with 11 bases between. Germline CDR1 LNHDA, CDR2 SQIVND (reference sequence). CDR3 loop: CASSWGRDTDTQYF. The CDR3 DNA is TGTGCCAGTAGTTGGGGCCGTGACACAGATACGCAGTATTTT.

This chain connects TRBV28 to TRBJ1-2; the D is unclear. V was cut by 2 bases and J by 4 bases, with 14 bases left in between. This CDR3 is 15 amino acids long. Germline lookup yields CDR1 MDHEN and CDR2 SYDVKM. CDR3 sequence: CASSLQALRFYGYTF. CDR3 nucleotides: TGTGCCAGCAGTTTACAGGCATTAAGATTCTATGGCTACACCTTC.

The chain employs TRBV6-4 and TRBJ2-1, with 7 bases aligning to TRBD2. The germline gives CDR1 MRHNA, CDR2 SNTAGT. The CDR3 length is 13 residues. V dropped 3 bases and J dropped 8; count of bases not matched to a gene: 4. In DNA form, the CDR3 reads TGTGCCAGCAGTGATCGACGGGGGGATGAGCAGTTCTTC. Encoded protein: CASSDRRGDEQFF.